The 2 T cell receptor beta chains below were found in one sample sequenced in a study of vaccination effects on CD4 cells after COVID-19. Viral peptide pool expansion of antigen-specific CD4+ T cells preceded sequencing in the ViraFEST assay. The authors isolated CD4+ T cells after about 10 days of culture. All vaccine recipients tested negative for nucleocapsid antibodies and had never contracted SARS-CoV-2 infection. Libraries were prepared by immunoSEQ multiplex PCR; TCRdb keeps only in-frame clonotypes and omits some of them. The table lists 67,000 or so clones, approximately 70% of them singletons. Their specific antigens are unknown. This specimen was CD4+ T cells from PBMCs cultured with HCoV-OC43 spike peptides, taken before COVID-19 vaccination. The subset is: HCoV-OC43 spike overlapping peptide pool stimulation. The receptors were sampled from a human donor who received a COVID-19 vaccine.

The chain combines TRBV28 with TRBJ1-6; D is ambiguous. Trimming removed 2 bases from V and 5 bases from J, with 13 bases in between. The CDR3 is 16 amino acids. Per the germline V gene, CDR1 is MDHEN and CDR2 is SYDVKM. The CDR3 sequence: CASSLSREYNNSPLHF. The CDR3 DNA reads as TGTGCCAGCAGTTTAAGTAGGGAATATAATAATTCACCCCTCCACTTT.

V usage is TRBV27 and J usage is TRBJ2-3; 9 bases are a match to TRBD1. J gave up 4 bases and V 7 bases, and 12 bases lay outside the gene matches. The CDR3 length is 16 residues. The germline CDR1 and CDR2 sequences are MNHEY and SMNVEV (reference sequence). In nucleotides, the CDR3 is TGTGCCAGCACTCCCCTGGGGACAGGGTTTGCAGATACGCAGTATTTT. Its translation is CASTPLGTGFADTQYF.